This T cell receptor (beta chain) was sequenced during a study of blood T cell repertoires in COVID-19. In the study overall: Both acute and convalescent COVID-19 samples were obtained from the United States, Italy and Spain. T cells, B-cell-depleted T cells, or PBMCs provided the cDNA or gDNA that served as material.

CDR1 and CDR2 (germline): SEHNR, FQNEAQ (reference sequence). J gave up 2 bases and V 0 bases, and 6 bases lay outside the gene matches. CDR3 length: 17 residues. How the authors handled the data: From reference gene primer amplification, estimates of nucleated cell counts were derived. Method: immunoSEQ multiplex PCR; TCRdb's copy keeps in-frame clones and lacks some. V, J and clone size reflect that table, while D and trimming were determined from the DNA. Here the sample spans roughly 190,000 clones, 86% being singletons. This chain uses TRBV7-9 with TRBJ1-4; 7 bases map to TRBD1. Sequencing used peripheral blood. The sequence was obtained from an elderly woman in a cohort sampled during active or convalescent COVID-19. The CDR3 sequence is CASSLAGGASTNEKLFF. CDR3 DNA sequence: TGTGCCAGCAGCTTAGCAGGGGGCGCATCTACTAATGAAAAACTGTTTTTT.